The 3 T cell receptor beta chains given below trace back to one sample, sequenced in a study of cytomegalovirus exposure and HLA in healthy donors. This PCR relied on a set of 60 Vbeta primers and 13 Jbeta primers. Using immunoSEQ multiplex PCR, the repertoire was profiled, and TCRdb retains in-frame clones only, with some absent. The sample records roughly 150,000 clones, roughly 76% being singletons. Input material: PBMCs. The receptors come from a female donor in good health and CMV-seronegative.

With regard to this clone: The same CDR3 can be traced to other DNA sequences in this sample. CDR3 sequence reads: CASSERGYEQYF. In nucleotides, the CDR3 is TGTGCCAGCAGTGAAAGGGGCTACGAGCAGTACTTC. V gene TRBV6-1 combines with J gene TRBJ2-7, with a weak D call TRBD1 (5 bases). The CDR3 contains 12 residues. V was shortened by 2 bases and J by 3 bases, with 5 bases between the two germline ends. CDR1 and CDR2 (germline): MNHNS, SASEGT.

The chain employs TRBV27 and TRBJ2-3; D might be TRBD1 (5 bases). There are 16 residues in the CDR3. The V end lost 5 bases, the J end lost 2 bases, and 17 bases lay between the germline ends. In germline, CDR1 is MNHEY, CDR2 SMNVEV (reference sequence). The CDR3 DNA sequence: TGTGCCAGCAGTAACTGGGGTAGACAGAACACAGATACGCAGTATTTT. This encodes CASSNWGRQNTDTQYF.

This clone was counted between two and nine times. This chain links TRBV4-1 with TRBJ1-3, with TRBD1 matching over 8 bases. Trimming cost V 0 bases and J 8 bases; bases outside gene matches: 9. The germline V gene has CDR1 MGHRA and CDR2 YSYEKL. The CDR3 is 16 amino acids. The CDR3 loop is CASSQEPGTGSDTIYF. CDR3 DNA: TGCGCCAGCAGCCAAGAGCCAGGGACAGGATCTGACACCATATATTTT.